The rows below give T cell receptor beta chains drawn from one sample of a study of shared clonotypes between healthy human individuals. Generated by immunoSEQ multiplex PCR, the TCRdb table keeps only in-frame clones and is missing some. The data contain 2 million to 2.5 million clones, 90% to 95% of them singletons. The source material was naive CD4+ T cells from PBMCs. The receptor source for this set is a man in his late teens or twenties in good health. Some clones in this sample may be carry-over from other donors' samples. Each CDR3 is given with its conserved first and last residue. The order of the fields is clone size, D gene, V gene, CDR3 length, J gene, CDR3 protein, CDR3 DNA. A D gene is named only where the DNA matches it firmly. The size field is filled for only some rows; it gives once, few, many or a size class.

abundance: NA
d_gene: TRBD1
v_gene: TRBV7-9
len: 15
j_gene: TRBJ2-7
CDR3aa: CASSRGTGISYEQYF
CDR3nt: TGTGCCAGCAGCCGTGGGACAGGGATTTCATACGAGCAGTACTTC

abundance: once
d_gene: TRBD1
v_gene: TRBV7-9
len: 16
j_gene: TRBJ2-7
CDR3aa: CASSPTTGGLTYEQYF
CDR3nt: TGTGCCAGCAGCCCTACCACAGGGGGCCTTACCTACGAGCAGTACTTC

abundance: NA
d_gene: TRBD2
v_gene: TRBV29-1
len: 16
j_gene: TRBJ2-3
CDR3aa: CSVSSLAGVQTDTQYF
CDR3nt: TGCAGCGTTAGCTCACTAGCGGGAGTCCAGACAGATACGCAGTATTTT

abundance: few
d_gene: NA
v_gene: TRBV2
len: 13
j_gene: TRBJ1-5
CDR3aa: CASSKGSNQPQHF
CDR3nt: TGTGCCAGCAGCAAGGGCAGCAATCAGCCCCAGCATTTT

abundance: NA
d_gene: NA
v_gene: TRBV7-3
len: 14
j_gene: TRBJ2-1
CDR3aa: CASSFSPVYNEQFF
CDR3nt: TGTGCCAGCAGCTTTTCCCCAGTCTACAATGAGCAGTTCTTC

abundance: NA
d_gene: TRBD2
v_gene: TRBV5-4
len: 15
j_gene: TRBJ2-7
CDR3aa: CASSSTSGAPYEQYF
CDR3nt: TGTGCCAGCAGCTCGACTAGCGGGGCCCCCTACGAGCAGTACTTC

abundance: NA
d_gene: NA
v_gene: TRBV2
len: 16
j_gene: TRBJ1-3
CDR3aa: CASSEADSSSGNTIYF
CDR3nt: TGTGCCAGCAGTGAAGCGGACAGTAGCTCTGGAAACACCATATATTTT

abundance: NA
d_gene: NA
v_gene: TRBV28
len: 11
j_gene: TRBJ2-1
CDR3aa: CASSYRNEQFF
CDR3nt: TGTGCCAGCAGTTACAGGAATGAGCAGTTCTTC

abundance: NA
d_gene: NA
v_gene: TRBV6-4
len: 15
j_gene: TRBJ2-1
CDR3aa: CASSPGPFRGNEQFF
CDR3nt: TGTGCCAGCAGTCCGGGACCCTTCCGGGGCAATGAGCAGTTCTTC

abundance: NA
d_gene: NA
v_gene: TRBV2
len: 12
j_gene: TRBJ2-1
CDR3aa: CASSGTINEQFF
CDR3nt: TGTGCCAGCAGCGGGACCATAAATGAGCAGTTCTTC

abundance: NA
d_gene: NA
v_gene: TRBV7-8
len: 14
j_gene: TRBJ2-1
CDR3aa: CASSFDLTHNEQFF
CDR3nt: TGTGCCAGCAGCTTTGATTTGACACACAATGAGCAGTTCTTC

abundance: NA
d_gene: TRBD1
v_gene: TRBV6-1
len: 14
j_gene: TRBJ1-2
CDR3aa: CASSETGANYGYTF
CDR3nt: TGTGCCAGCAGTGAAACAGGGGCTAACTATGGCTACACCTTC

abundance: few
d_gene: NA
v_gene: TRBV15
len: 12
j_gene: TRBJ2-5
CDR3aa: CATSRGPETQYF
CDR3nt: TGTGCCACCAGCAGAGGTCCCGAGACCCAGTACTTC

abundance: once
d_gene: NA
v_gene: TRBV7-3
len: 14
j_gene: TRBJ2-3
CDR3aa: CASNLGLHTDTQYF
CDR3nt: TGTGCCAGCAACCTAGGGTTACACACAGATACGCAGTATTTT

abundance: NA
d_gene: NA
v_gene: TRBV6-5
len: 16
j_gene: TRBJ2-5
CDR3aa: CASSYWQDPSPETQYF
CDR3nt: TGTGCCAGCAGTTACTGGCAGGACCCCTCTCCAGAGACCCAGTACTTC

abundance: NA
d_gene: NA
v_gene: TRBV2
len: 16
j_gene: TRBJ2-7
CDR3aa: CASLRDTVIVGGEQYF
CDR3nt: TGTGCCAGCCTCCGGGACACAGTAATTGTGGGAGGCGAGCAGTACTTC

abundance: NA
d_gene: NA
v_gene: TRBV5-4
len: 16
j_gene: TRBJ2-4
CDR3aa: CASSFISGALGDIQYF
CDR3nt: TGTGCCAGCAGCTTTATCTCAGGGGCACTAGGCGACATTCAGTACTTC

abundance: NA
d_gene: TRBD2
v_gene: TRBV5-4
len: 16
j_gene: TRBJ2-5
CDR3aa: CASSLGTSGRGETQYF
CDR3nt: TGTGCCAGCAGCCTAGGGACTAGCGGGAGGGGTGAGACCCAGTACTTC

abundance: NA
d_gene: NA
v_gene: TRBV13
len: 17
j_gene: TRBJ1-4
CDR3aa: CASSSRGTLATNEKLFF
CDR3nt: TGTGCCAGCAGCTCCCGGGGGACACTGGCAACTAATGAAAAACTGTTTTTT

abundance: NA
d_gene: TRBD1
v_gene: TRBV11-3
len: 15
j_gene: TRBJ2-1
CDR3aa: CASSPSGTGGNEQFF
CDR3nt: TGTGCCAGCAGCCCCTCCGGGACAGGGGGCAATGAGCAGTTCTTC

abundance: few
d_gene: TRBD1
v_gene: TRBV18
len: 13
j_gene: TRBJ1-4
CDR3aa: CASSLGQTEKLFF
CDR3nt: TGTGCCAGCTCCCTGGGACAGACAGAAAAACTGTTTTTT

abundance: NA
d_gene: TRBD1
v_gene: TRBV5-1
len: 16
j_gene: TRBJ2-7
CDR3aa: CASSLGDRGNTYEQYF
CDR3nt: TGCGCCAGCAGCTTGGGTGACAGGGGGAACACCTACGAGCAGTACTTC

abundance: NA
d_gene: NA
v_gene: TRBV21-1
len: 17
j_gene: TRBJ2-1
CDR3aa: CASSTCIRDSSYNEQFF
CDR3nt: TGTGCCAGCAGCACTTGCATCCGGGACAGCTCCTACAATGAGCAGTTCTTC

abundance: few
d_gene: TRBD1
v_gene: TRBV18
len: 16
j_gene: TRBJ1-5
CDR3aa: CASSQNQGAHGQPQHF
CDR3nt: TGTGCCAGCTCTCAAAATCAGGGGGCGCACGGTCAGCCCCAGCATTTT

abundance: NA
d_gene: NA
v_gene: TRBV28
len: 15
j_gene: TRBJ1-5
CDR3aa: CASRDTLYRFQPQHF
CDR3nt: TGTGCCAGCAGAGACACTTTATATAGGTTTCAGCCCCAGCATTTT

abundance: NA
d_gene: NA
v_gene: TRBV5-1
len: 14
j_gene: TRBJ2-7
CDR3aa: CASSLGQAPYEQYF
CDR3nt: TGCGCCAGCAGCTTGGGACAGGCACCCTACGAGCAGTACTTC

abundance: NA
d_gene: TRBD2
v_gene: TRBV5-1
len: 18
j_gene: TRBJ2-6
CDR3aa: CASSLGTSGSRRANVLTF
CDR3nt: TGCGCCAGCAGCTTGGGGACTAGCGGGAGTAGACGGGCCAACGTCCTGACTTTC

abundance: once
d_gene: TRBD1
v_gene: TRBV28
len: 15
j_gene: TRBJ2-7
CDR3aa: CASSLGGQVTYEQYF
CDR3nt: TGTGCCAGCAGTTTAGGGGGACAGGTAACCTACGAGCAGTACTTC

abundance: once
d_gene: NA
v_gene: TRBV9
len: 15
j_gene: TRBJ1-5
CDR3aa: CASSVEGGSNQPQHF
CDR3nt: TGTGCCAGCAGCGTAGAGGGGGGTAGCAATCAGCCCCAGCATTTT

abundance: NA
d_gene: NA
v_gene: TRBV9
len: 16
j_gene: TRBJ2-5
CDR3aa: CASSAGPLDYQETQYF
CDR3nt: TGTGCCAGCAGCGCAGGACCCCTAGATTACCAAGAGACCCAGTACTTC

abundance: NA
d_gene: NA
v_gene: TRBV11-2
len: 13
j_gene: TRBJ1-1
CDR3aa: CASRRGPGAEAFF
CDR3nt: TGTGCCAGCAGGAGAGGGCCGGGGGCTGAAGCTTTCTTT